A selection of T cell receptor beta chains follows, all from one sample in a study of shared clonotypes between healthy human individuals. Measured with immunoSEQ multiplex PCR; TCRdb has only the in-frame clones, and not every one. Among about 2.3 million clones listed, over 90% were seen once. The source material was naive CD4+ T cells from PBMCs. These receptors were obtained from a man between 18 and 29 years old in good health. Some clones in this sample may be carry-over from other donors' samples. The CDR3 runs from the conserved cysteine through the conserved F or W. D genes are given only for firm matches. Clone size appears in some rows only: once, few, many, or a class for an expanded clone.

j_call,clone_size,d_call,v_call,cdr3_aa,cdr3_nt
TRBJ2-5,NA,NA,TRBV5-1,CASSLGVSGETQYF,TGCGCCAGCAGCTTGGGAGTTAGCGGAGAGACCCAGTACTTC
TRBJ2-7,NA,NA,TRBV2,CASSSTSYEQYF,TGTGCCAGCAGTTCAACTAGCTACGAGCAGTACTTC
TRBJ2-2,NA,NA,TRBV9,CASSLKGGQAGELFF,TGTGCCAGCAGCTTAAAAGGAGGGCAGGCCGGGGAGCTGTTTTTT
TRBJ2-7,NA,NA,TRBV6-5,CASGGRVPYEQYF,TGTGCCAGCGGGGGCAGGGTACCCTACGAGCAGTACTTC
TRBJ1-2,NA,TRBD1,TRBV28,CASSLKVTGSYGYTF,TGTGCCAGCAGTTTAAAGGTGACAGGGAGCTATGGCTACACCTTC
TRBJ2-5,once,NA,TRBV18,CASSPGLQETQYF,TGTGCCAGCTCACCAGGATTGCAAGAGACCCAGTACTTC
TRBJ1-5,NA,TRBD1,TRBV28,CASSPRDRGLQPQHF,TGTGCCAGCAGTCCGCGAGACAGGGGGCTTCAGCCCCAGCATTTT
TRBJ1-1,once,TRBD1,TRBV13,CASSAGQGIEAFF,TGTGCCAGCAGCGCCGGACAGGGGATTGAAGCTTTCTTT
TRBJ2-7,NA,TRBD2,TRBV5-4,CASSGGLAGVLNEQYF,TGTGCCAGCAGCGGGGGACTAGCGGGAGTCTTGAACGAGCAGTACTTC
TRBJ2-7,NA,TRBD1,TRBV27,CASSLHRDSLTYEQYF,TGTGCCAGCAGCCTTCACCGGGACAGCCTTACCTACGAGCAGTACTTC
TRBJ2-1,NA,NA,TRBV6-1,CASSDNIAKQFF,TGTGCCAGCAGTGATAACATAGCCAAGCAGTTCTTC
TRBJ1-5,once,NA,TRBV6-1,CASSEVRGQPQHF,TGTGCCAGCAGTGAAGTGAGGGGTCAGCCCCAGCATTTT
TRBJ2-3,NA,NA,TRBV9,CASSVTSQLTDTQYF,TGTGCCAGCAGCGTAACTAGTCAACTCACAGATACGCAGTATTTT
TRBJ2-5,NA,TRBD1,TRBV29-1,CSVGQGETQYF,TGCAGCGTAGGACAGGGAGAGACCCAGTACTTC
TRBJ2-7,NA,TRBD1,TRBV6-1,CASSRQTGGYYEQYF,TGTGCCAGCAGTAGACAAACAGGGGGATACTACGAGCAGTACTTC
TRBJ1-4,NA,TRBD1,TRBV5-1,CASSLNGQGVANEKLFF,TGCGCCAGCAGCTTGAACGGACAGGGGGTGGCTAATGAAAAACTGTTTTTT
TRBJ2-2,NA,NA,TRBV7-3,CASSLNGGTNTGELFF,TGTGCCAGCAGCTTAAATGGTGGGACCAACACCGGGGAGCTGTTTTTT
TRBJ2-3,NA,NA,TRBV7-2,CASSQRQSSTDTQYF,TGTGCCAGCAGTCAAAGACAGAGTAGCACAGATACGCAGTATTTT
TRBJ1-2,NA,NA,TRBV19,CASRGPTLSDYGYTF,TGTGCCAGTAGGGGCCCAACGCTTTCGGACTATGGCTACACCTTC
TRBJ2-2,NA,TRBD1,TRBV5-1,CASSLQGIEAGELFF,TGCGCCAGCAGCCTACAGGGGATCGAGGCCGGGGAGCTGTTTTTT
TRBJ2-5,NA,TRBD2,TRBV29-1,CSVDQKDPGTSGIFGGETQYF,TGCAGCGTCGATCAGAAAGATCCCGGGACTAGCGGGATTTTCGGTGGGGAGACCCAGTACTTC